This T cell receptor (beta chain) was identified during a study of PD-1 blockade in classical Hodgkin lymphoma. This CDR3 contains 14 residues. Germline V CDR1 and CDR2: SGHTA, FQGTGA. The V gene lost 5 bases and the J gene lost 7 bases, with 14 bases spanning the gap. Concerning this clone itself: What it recognizes is unknown.

Study outcomes and limitations: At baseline, newly diagnosed patients reportedly showed less TCR diversity than healthy donors.

Measured with immunoSEQ multiplex PCR; TCRdb has only the in-frame clones, and not every one. The data contain roughly 70,000 clones, 65% to 75% of them singletons. The patients all showed relapse after autologous stem cell transplantation, while their brentuximab vedotin exposure varied. The V call is TRBV7-3, the J call TRBJ2-2; possibly TRBD1 for D (5 bases). The input for sequencing was peripheral blood mononuclear cells (PBMCs), taken before the second cycle of nivolumab. The receptor was derived from a human donor with classical Hodgkin lymphoma. This CDR3 reads CASSPKGLLGELFF. CDR3 bases: TGTGCCAGCAGCCCTAAGGGGCTTCTCGGGGAGCTGTTTTTT.